Sequencing of this T cell receptor beta chain was carried out in a study of breast tumors, draining lymph nodes, adjacent tissues. Many counts were recorded for this clonotype. The lymph nodes were axillary draining lymph nodes from breast cancer patients. Germline V gene lookup returns CDR1 SGHTA and CDR2 FQGNSA. J lost 9 bases, V lost 3 bases, and 9 bases had no gene match. The CDR3 is 15 amino acids. TCRdb used MiXCR to reprocess the multiplex PCR reads, holding one entry per CDR3 protein. The data show some 140,000 distinct CDR3 sequences, 20% to 25% seen once. The specimen sequenced was axillary lymph node tissue. The receptor's source is a female donor with breast cancer. Some clones in this sample may be carry-over from other donors' samples. The chain carries TRBV7-2 and TRBJ2-1, with 9 positions matching TRBD1. The DNA of the CDR3 is TGTGCCAGCAGCTTTATCGGACAGGGGTCGGGTGAGCAGTTCTTC. Translation: CASSFIGQGSGEQFF.